This record looks at one T cell receptor (beta chain) sequence and its context. The data belong to a study of spatial heterogeneity in lung cancer. The time point: blood at routine non-recurrence follow-up after resection. Sequencing of whole RNA from tumor, nontumor lung or frozen PBMC involved no sorting. The library protocol tagged each TCR cDNA with a unique molecular identifier. In TCRdb, the 5' RACE reads were re-called with MiXCR into one record per CDR3 protein. The repertoire holds about 120,000 distinct CDR3 sequences, with 12% as singletons. The CDR3 sequence is 14 residues long. Trimming removed 7 bases from V and 8 bases from J, with 17 bases in between. The germline CDR1 and CDR2 sequences are MDHEN and SYDVKM.

The sample consisted of PBMCs, taken at follow-up. The chain has TRBV28 and TRBJ1-4, with D perhaps matching TRBD1 (6 bases). The TCR sequence derives from a male donor with early-stage non-small cell lung cancer. Here the CDR3 DNA reads TGTGCCAGCACCTTGACAGGTGGAAGGGAAAAACTGTTTTTT. Translation gives CASTLTGGREKLFF. The entire variable domain, with the rest obtained from reference TRBV28 and TRBJ1-4, is as follows: DVKVTQSSRYLVKRTGEKVFLECVQDMDHENMFWYRQDPGLGLRLIYFSYDVKMKEKGDIPEGYSVSREKKERFSLILESASTNQTSMYLCASTLTGGREKLFFGSGTQLSVL.